The rows below give T cell receptor beta chains drawn from one sample of a study of T cell responses to AZD1222 COVID-19 vaccine. The repertoire was sequenced with immunoSEQ multiplex PCR; TCRdb's copy has only in-frame clones and lacks some. The repertoire has some 280,000 clones, around 93% of them found once; the top ten carry roughly 0.6%. The sample in question was peripheral blood, obtained 28 days after the second AZD1222 dose. The source is an adult who received the AZD1222 COVID-19 vaccine. Both conserved end residues are part of each CDR3. Each record gives: clone size, J gene, V gene, D gene, CDR3 protein, CDR3 DNA. D genes are given only for firm matches. Clone size is shown for a subset of rows, as once, few, many or a class of expanded clone.

-,TRBJ2-7,TRBV5-5,TRBD1,CASSRDRGNEQYF,TGTGCCAGCAGCCGGGACAGGGGAAACGAGCAGTACTTC
few,TRBJ2-7,TRBV3-1/TRBV3-2,-,CASSLGYEQYF,TGTGCCAGCAGCCTTGGCTACGAGCAGTACTTC
-,TRBJ2-3,TRBV4-1,TRBD2,CASSPLPLAGPSTDTQYF,TGCGCCAGCAGCCCGCTTCCTCTAGCGGGTCCTAGCACAGATACGCAGTATTTT
few,TRBJ2-1,TRBV6-5,TRBD1,CASSPGQAQFF,TGTGCCAGCAGCCCCGGACAGGCGCAGTTCTTC
once,TRBJ2-3,TRBV6-2/TRBV6-3,-,CASSYRTGMGTDTQYF,TGTGCCAGCAGTTACCGTACAGGGATGGGCACAGATACGCAGTATTTT
-,TRBJ1-3,TRBV11-2,TRBD1,CASSPGLQGARNTIYF,TGTGCCAGCAGCCCAGGACTCCAGGGGGCTAGAAACACCATATATTTT
-,TRBJ2-2,TRBV12-3/TRBV12-4,-,CASSLGGTGELFF,TGTGCCAGCAGTTTAGGTGGCACCGGGGAGCTGTTTTTT
-,TRBJ1-5,TRBV5-1,-,CASIGAGYSNQPQHF,TGCGCCAGCATCGGAGCAGGGTATAGCAATCAGCCCCAGCATTTT
-,TRBJ2-7,TRBV5-1,TRBD2,CASSSRGTSRYEQYF,TGCGCCAGCAGCTCTAGAGGGACTAGTAGGTACGAGCAGTACTTC
-,TRBJ1-4,TRBV7-8,-,CASSRSRDEKLFF,TGTGCCAGCAGCCGAAGCCGCGACGAAAAACTGTTTTTT
-,TRBJ1-5,TRBV7-3,-,CASSLGPQWPQHF,TGTGCCAGCAGCTTAGGCCCCCAGTGGCCCCAGCATTTT
-,TRBJ2-7,TRBV6-5,-,CASSYRPSYEQYF,TGTGCCAGCAGTTACAGGCCGTCCTACGAGCAGTACTTC
-,TRBJ1-6,TRBV6-4,TRBD1,CATPDRGEIHF,TGTGCCACACCCGACAGGGGGGAGATCCACTTT
-,TRBJ1-5,TRBV7-2,TRBD1,CASSPGQGGNQPQHF,TGTGCCAGCAGCCCGGGACAGGGGGGCAATCAGCCCCAGCATTTT
-,TRBJ2-1,TRBV7-2,TRBD2,CASSLASGVYNEQFF,TGTGCCAGCAGCTTGGCTAGCGGGGTCTACAATGAGCAGTTCTTC
-,TRBJ2-1,TRBV28,TRBD1,CASLGQGAYNEQFF,TGTGCCAGCTTGGGACAGGGGGCGTACAATGAGCAGTTCTTC
-,TRBJ2-1,TRBV3-1/TRBV3-2,-,CASSQPGEGGEQFF,TGTGCCAGCAGCCAGCCAGGGGAAGGGGGTGAGCAGTTCTTC
-,TRBJ2-1,TRBV6-1,TRBD2,CASSDPSGYEQFF,TGTGCCAGCAGTGACCCTAGCGGATATGAGCAGTTCTTC
once,TRBJ1-6,TRBV2,-,CASTTLASPLHF,TGTGCCAGCACCACCCTAGCATCACCCCTCCACTTT
-,TRBJ1-2,TRBV6-5,-,CASRPTSLDGYTF,TGTGCCAGCAGACCTACTTCCCTGGATGGCTACACCTTC
-,TRBJ1-1,TRBV3-1/TRBV3-2,-,CASSLGHLGNTEAFF,TGTGCCAGCAGCCTTGGACACCTTGGAAACACTGAAGCTTTCTTT
-,TRBJ2-7,TRBV4-1,-,CASGRPGQSYEQYF,TGCGCCAGCGGCCGTCCGGGACAATCCTACGAGCAGTACTTC
-,TRBJ1-5,TRBV19,TRBD1,CASRRGQGVQPQHF,TGTGCCAGTAGGAGGGGACAGGGGGTTCAGCCCCAGCATTTT